This is a list of T cell receptor beta chains from one sample in a study of T cell changes during pregnancy in multiple sclerosis. TCRdb keeps only in-frame clones here, not all; method: immunoSEQ multiplex PCR. Among around 63,000 clones, 90% to 95% were seen once, and the ten largest hold roughly 1.3%. This specimen was peripheral blood, taken after pregnancy. These receptors were obtained from a female donor in good health, enrolled as a control in a pregnancy study. Each CDR3 is given with its conserved first and last residue. The D gene is left open where the match is weak. Clone size appears in some rows only: once, few, many, or a class for an expanded clone.

v_gene: TRBV30; d_gene: .; j_gene: TRBJ2-2; abundance: .; CDR3aa: CAWTVGVRGNTGELFF; CDR3nt: TGTGCCTGGACTGTCGGCGTCAGGGGAAACACCGGGGAGCTGTTTTTT
v_gene: TRBV6-5; d_gene: TRBD1; j_gene: TRBJ1-1; abundance: few; CDR3aa: CASHRGPMNTEAFF; CDR3nt: TGTGCCAGCCACAGGGGCCCAATGAACACTGAAGCTTTCTTT
v_gene: TRBV18; d_gene: .; j_gene: TRBJ1-1; abundance: .; CDR3aa: CASSPAVNTEAFF; CDR3nt: TGTGCCAGCTCACCGGCGGTGAACACTGAAGCTTTCTTT
v_gene: TRBV7-9; d_gene: TRBD1; j_gene: TRBJ2-5; abundance: .; CDR3aa: CASSLDGTGAKETQYF; CDR3nt: TGTGCCAGCAGCTTAGACGGGACAGGGGCGAAAGAGACCCAGTACTTC
v_gene: TRBV6-5; d_gene: .; j_gene: TRBJ2-2; abundance: .; CDR3aa: CASSYQQNTGELFF; CDR3nt: TGTGCCAGCAGTTACCAACAGAACACCGGGGAGCTGTTTTTT
v_gene: TRBV5-1; d_gene: TRBD1; j_gene: TRBJ1-1; abundance: .; CDR3aa: CASSRDRADTEAFF; CDR3nt: TGCGCCAGCAGTCGTGACAGGGCGGACACTGAAGCTTTCTTT
v_gene: TRBV29-1; d_gene: .; j_gene: TRBJ1-2; abundance: .; CDR3aa: CSVEELRGGYTF; CDR3nt: TGCAGCGTTGAAGAACTGAGGGGGGGCTACACCTTC
v_gene: TRBV11-2; d_gene: TRBD1; j_gene: TRBJ1-3; abundance: .; CDR3aa: CASSLDPRGPSGNTIYF; CDR3nt: TGTGCCAGCAGCTTAGATCCCAGGGGGCCCTCTGGAAACACCATATATTTT
v_gene: TRBV5-6; d_gene: TRBD1; j_gene: TRBJ1-1; abundance: .; CDR3aa: CASSSDRATPAFF; CDR3nt: TGTGCCAGCAGCTCCGACAGGGCAACTCCAGCTTTCTTT
v_gene: TRBV10-3; d_gene: .; j_gene: TRBJ1-2; abundance: .; CDR3aa: CAISVQEYYGYTF; CDR3nt: TGTGCCATCAGTGTTCAGGAATACTATGGCTACACCTTC
v_gene: TRBV14; d_gene: TRBD1; j_gene: TRBJ2-7; abundance: .; CDR3aa: CASRPGTGLGEQYF; CDR3nt: TGTGCCAGCAGGCCCGGGACAGGACTCGGCGAGCAGTACTTC
v_gene: TRBV11-2; d_gene: .; j_gene: TRBJ1-1; abundance: .; CDR3aa: CASSLHPQWTVNTEAFF; CDR3nt: TGTGCCAGCAGCTTACATCCCCAATGGACAGTGAACACTGAAGCTTTCTTT
v_gene: TRBV4-3; d_gene: TRBD2; j_gene: TRBJ2-1; abundance: once; CDR3aa: CASSQDSGGNEQFF; CDR3nt: TGCGCCAGCAGCCAAGATTCGGGGGGGAATGAGCAGTTCTTC